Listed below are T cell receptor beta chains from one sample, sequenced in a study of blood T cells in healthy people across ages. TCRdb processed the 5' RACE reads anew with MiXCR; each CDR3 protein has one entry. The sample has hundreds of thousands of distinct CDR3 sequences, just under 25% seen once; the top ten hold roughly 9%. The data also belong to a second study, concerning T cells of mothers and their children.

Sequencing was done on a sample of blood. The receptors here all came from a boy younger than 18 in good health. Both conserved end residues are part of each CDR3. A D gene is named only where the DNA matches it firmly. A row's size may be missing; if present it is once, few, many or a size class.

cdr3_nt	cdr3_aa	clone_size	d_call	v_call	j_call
TGTGCCAGCAGTTCAGGTTCAGGGGGAGATGAAAAACTGTTTTTT	CASSSGSGGDEKLFF	NA	TRBD1	TRBV27	TRBJ1-4
TGTGCCAGCAGAACTAGGGCAGTCATGAACACTGAAGCTTTCTTT	CASRTRAVMNTEAFF	few	NA	TRBV28	TRBJ1-1
TGTGCCAGCAGTAGGGGCAGGGGGGACTTGAACACCGGGGAGCTGTTTTTT	CASSRGRGDLNTGELFF	NA	NA	TRBV6-2/TRBV6-3	TRBJ2-2
TGCGCCAGCAGCTTGGTTCGCGCCAGGAGCTCCTACAAGCAGTACTTC	CASSLVRARSSYKQYF	NA	NA	TRBV5-1	TRBJ2-7
TGTGCCAGCAGGTGGACAGCGGGTTGGTCGCGGGAGGGAGGTGAGCAGTTCTTC	CASRWTAGWSREGGEQFF	few	TRBD2	TRBV12-3/TRBV12-4	TRBJ2-1
TGTGCCAGCAACGAAGATTTCGGGGGCAGGAATGAGCAGTTCTTC	CASNEDFGGRNEQFF	few	NA	TRBV6-5	TRBJ2-1
TGTGCCAGCAGGGGAGTTAGGACTAGCGGGAGTAAACTGGGCTCCTACAATGAGCAGTTCTTC	CASRGVRTSGSKLGSYNEQFF	NA	TRBD2	TRBV2	TRBJ2-1
TGTGCCAGCAGCCAAGATTTAGGGCCCCCAGTCTCCTACGAGCAGTACTTC	CASSQDLGPPVSYEQYF	NA	NA	TRBV14	TRBJ2-7
TGTGCCAGCAGCCGAACAGGGAACACAGATACGCAGTATTTT	CASSRTGNTDTQYF	few	NA	TRBV7-9	TRBJ2-3
TGCAGTGCTCCTAGCGGGGTTTATCGGGAGACCCAGTACTTC	CSAPSGVYRETQYF	NA	TRBD2	TRBV20-1	TRBJ2-5
TGTGCCAGCAGCCAACCCTCGCGGGGACAGGGGGCCGGTAATGAAAAACTGTTTTTT	CASSQPSRGQGAGNEKLFF	NA	TRBD1	TRBV7-9	TRBJ1-4
TGCAGTGCTAACCGGGACCTCACGGCAGATACGCAGTATTTT	CSANRDLTADTQYF	NA	NA	TRBV20-1	TRBJ2-3
TGTGCCTCCCTCGGGGGGTACGCAACTAATGAAAAACTGGTTTTT	CASLGGYATNEKLVF	few	NA	TRBV6-6	TRBJ1-4
TGTGCCAGCAGCAATGGACTAGGGGGGGAGACCCAGTACTTC	CASSNGLGGETQYF	NA	NA	TRBV7-8	TRBJ2-5
TGCGCCAGCAGCTTGACTACCCGCTCTGGGGCCAACGTCCTGACTTTC	CASSLTTRSGANVLTF	NA	NA	TRBV5-1	TRBJ2-6
TGTGCCAGCAGGCAGGGGGCTGTTTACGAGCAGTACTTC	CASRQGAVYEQYF	NA	NA	TRBV21-1	TRBJ2-7
TGTGCCAGCAGCACCTCACAGGGGGGAACTGAAGTTTTCTTT	CASSTSQGGTEVFF	NA	TRBD1	TRBV7-8	TRBJ1-1
TGTGCCATCAGTGAACCAGCGGGAATGAACGAGCAGTACTTC	CAISEPAGMNEQYF	few	TRBD2	TRBV10-3	TRBJ2-7
TGTGCCAGCAGAAAGTCGGGACGTAACAATGAGCAGTTCTTC	CASRKSGRNNEQFF	NA	NA	TRBV12-3/TRBV12-4	TRBJ2-1
TGTGCCAGCAGCTTAGAGACAGGGGTCTACGAGCAGTACTTC	CASSLETGVYEQYF	few	TRBD1	TRBV7-2	TRBJ2-7
TGTGCCACCGGCGGCGGGCTAGCGGAGGCCAAAAACATTCAGTACTTC	CATGGGLAEAKNIQYF	few	TRBD2	TRBV28	TRBJ2-4
TGCAGCGTTGCTTGGACAGTTGGGTCCTACGAGCAGTACTTC	CSVAWTVGSYEQYF	once	NA	TRBV29-1	TRBJ2-7
TGTGCCAGCAGCTTAGCTGTGGGCCCAGATGAGCAGTTCTTC	CASSLAVGPDEQFF	NA	NA	TRBV7-6	TRBJ2-1
TGTGCCAGCAGCCTGCTGGGGGGTTACAATGAGCAGTTCTTC	CASSLLGGYNEQFF	NA	NA	TRBV14	TRBJ2-1
TGTGCCAGCAGCGCGGAAACGGGACAAATTAACTATGGCTACACCTTC	CASSAETGQINYGYTF	once	NA	TRBV5-8	TRBJ1-2
TGTGCCAGCAGCCGGGCCGAAAAACGGAATGGCTACACCTTC	CASSRAEKRNGYTF	NA	NA	TRBV7-2	TRBJ1-2
TGTGCCAGCAGTTACGACCGACAGGGAAAGTTCAATGAGCAGTTCTTC	CASSYDRQGKFNEQFF	NA	TRBD1	TRBV6-5	TRBJ2-1
TGTGCCAGCAGTTACCGAGGACAGGGCTACTATGGCTACACCTTC	CASSYRGQGYYGYTF	few	TRBD1	TRBV6-5	TRBJ1-2
TGCGCCAGCAGCCAGAGCAGGGAAAGTCCATACGAGCAGTACTTC	CASSQSRESPYEQYF	few	NA	TRBV4-3	TRBJ2-7
TGCAGCGTTGAATGTCCGTCGGTGGGACGGCCGCCTGGGCCTAACTATGGCTACACCTTC	CSVECPSVGRPPGPNYGYTF	few	NA	TRBV29-1	TRBJ1-2
TGTGCCAGCAGTGAATTTACTCCCTACGAGCAGTACTTC	CASSEFTPYEQYF	few	NA	TRBV25-1	TRBJ2-7
TGTGCCAGCAGCTACTTTGAGGGATACGAGCAGTACTTC	CASSYFEGYEQYF	NA	NA	TRBV7-2	TRBJ2-7
TGTGCTATCCTGGGACAGAACACAGATACGCAGTATTTT	CAILGQNTDTQYF	few	TRBD1	TRBV7-9	TRBJ2-3
TGCGCCAGCAGCGTCGGGAGTGATGGAGATACGCAGTATTTT	CASSVGSDGDTQYF	few	NA	TRBV4-1	TRBJ2-3
TGTGCCAGCAGTTTAGATCCCCCGCCAGTTAATTCACCCCTCCACTTT	CASSLDPPPVNSPLHF	NA	NA	TRBV27	TRBJ1-6
TGTGCCAGCAGTCGCCGGGACAGGGCCTACGAGCAGTACTTC	CASSRRDRAYEQYF	few	TRBD1	TRBV7-9	TRBJ2-7
TGTGCCAGCAGCTTGGTGGTAGGAGCCGGTGGGCAAGAGACCCAGTACTTC	CASSLVVGAGGQETQYF	few	NA	TRBV7-2	TRBJ2-5
TGTGCCATCAGTGACCTAGCGGCGAACACCGGGGAGCTGTTTTTT	CAISDLAANTGELFF	many	TRBD2	TRBV10-3	TRBJ2-2